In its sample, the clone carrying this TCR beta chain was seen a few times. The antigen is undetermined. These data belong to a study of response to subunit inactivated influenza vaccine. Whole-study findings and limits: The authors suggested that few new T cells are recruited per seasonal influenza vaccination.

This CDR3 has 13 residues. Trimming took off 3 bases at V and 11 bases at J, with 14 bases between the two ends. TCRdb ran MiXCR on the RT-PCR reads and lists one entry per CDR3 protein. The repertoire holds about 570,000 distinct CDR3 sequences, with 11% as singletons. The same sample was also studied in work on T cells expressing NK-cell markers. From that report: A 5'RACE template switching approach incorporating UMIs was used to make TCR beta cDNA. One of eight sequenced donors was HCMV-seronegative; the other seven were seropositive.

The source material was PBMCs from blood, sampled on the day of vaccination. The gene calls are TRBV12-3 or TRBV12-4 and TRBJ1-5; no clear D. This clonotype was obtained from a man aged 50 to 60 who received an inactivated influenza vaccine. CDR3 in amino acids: CASSFGLRQAQHF. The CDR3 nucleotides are TGTGCCAGCAGTTTCGGACTTCGGCAGGCCCAGCATTTT.